Following are 3 T cell receptor beta chains from one sample sequenced in a study of Ad26.COV2.S vaccination and SARS-CoV-2 variants. Sequenced by immunoSEQ multiplex PCR; TCRdb stores in-frame clones only, minus some. Of about 500,000 clones listed, 80% to 90% were seen once; the top ten hold more than 1.5%. Treatment here: approximately 18 received Ad26.COV2.S at low or high dose, single or two shots; several received placebo; per-sample allocation not given. It was on day 63 after the first vaccine or placebo injection that samples were taken. The source material was peripheral blood, sampled in a trial of Ad26.COV2.S vaccine versus placebo. The receptor set was obtained from a person between 18 and 65 years old who received the Ad26.COV2.S COVID-19 vaccine or a placebo.

V gene TRBV6-6 combines with J gene TRBJ1-4; unclear D gene. CDR1 MNHNY and CDR2 SVGAGI come from the germline V gene (reference sequence). Trimming pared 4 bases from V and 5 bases from J, leaving 11 bases between. The CDR3 is made up of 14 amino acids. In nucleotides, the CDR3 is TGTGCCAGCAGTTCGACCGTTTTAAATGAAAAACTGTTTTTT. Its translation: CASSSTVLNEKLFF.

The V and J genes are TRBV19 and TRBJ2-7; D might be TRBD1 or TRBD2, each matching 5 bases. Deletions cut 3 bases from V and 1 base from J, with 10 bases between. This CDR3 contains 14 residues. The germline CDR1 and CDR2 sequences are LNHDA and SQIVND (reference sequence). The CDR3 is CASSIGAYSYEQYF. The CDR3 nucleotides read TGTGCCAGTAGTATCGGGGCTTATTCCTACGAGCAGTACTTC.

This chain's CDR3 is CASSLRGASGRRYEQYF. The CDR3 DNA sequence: TGTGCCAGCAGTTTAAGGGGCGCTAGCGGGAGAAGGTACGAGCAGTACTTC. This chain connects TRBV27 to TRBJ2-7, with 10 positions matching TRBD2. The CDR3 covers 17 residues. Germline values: CDR1 MNHEY, CDR2 SMNVEV (reference sequence). V shed 2 bases and J 4 bases; nucleotides not matched to a gene: 11.